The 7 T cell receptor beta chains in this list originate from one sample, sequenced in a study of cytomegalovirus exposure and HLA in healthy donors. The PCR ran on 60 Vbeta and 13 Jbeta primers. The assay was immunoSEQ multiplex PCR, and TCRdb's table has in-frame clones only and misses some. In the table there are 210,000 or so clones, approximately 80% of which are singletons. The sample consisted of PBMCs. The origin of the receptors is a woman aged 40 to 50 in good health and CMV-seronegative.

The CDR3 loop is CASSSTGNTGELFF. For the CDR3, the DNA is TGCGCCAGCAGCTCGACAGGGAACACCGGGGAGCTGTTTTTT. The chain is built from TRBV5-1 and TRBJ2-2; tentative D call: TRBD1 (6 bases). In germline, CDR1 is SGHRS, CDR2 YFSETQ. V lost 3 bases and J lost 1, with 7 bases in between. There are 14 residues in the CDR3.

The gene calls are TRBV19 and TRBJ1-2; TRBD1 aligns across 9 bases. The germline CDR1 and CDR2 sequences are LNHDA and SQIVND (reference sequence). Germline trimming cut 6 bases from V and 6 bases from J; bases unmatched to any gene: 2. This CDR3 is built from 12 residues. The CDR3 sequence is CASRDRGDGYTF. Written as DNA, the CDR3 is TGTGCCAGTAGGGACAGGGGTGATGGCTACACCTTC.

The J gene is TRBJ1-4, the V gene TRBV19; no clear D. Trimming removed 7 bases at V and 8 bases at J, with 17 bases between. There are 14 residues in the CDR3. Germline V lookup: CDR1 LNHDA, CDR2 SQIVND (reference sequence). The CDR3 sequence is CASKVGSPREKLFF. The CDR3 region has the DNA TGTGCCAGTAAAGTGGGCAGCCCAAGGGAAAAACTGTTTTTT.

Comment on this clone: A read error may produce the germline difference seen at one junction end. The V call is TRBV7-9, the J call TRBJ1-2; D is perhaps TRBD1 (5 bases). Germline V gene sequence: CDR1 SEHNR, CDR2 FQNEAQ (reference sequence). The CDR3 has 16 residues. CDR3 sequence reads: CSSSHSVREGDYGYTF. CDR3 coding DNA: TGTTCCAGCAGTCATTCGGTGCGGGAAGGGGACTATGGCTACACCTTC.

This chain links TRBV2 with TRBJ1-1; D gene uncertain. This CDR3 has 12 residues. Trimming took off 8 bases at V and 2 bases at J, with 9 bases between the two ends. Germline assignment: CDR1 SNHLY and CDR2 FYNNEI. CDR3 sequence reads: CASVGGNTEAFF. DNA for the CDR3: TGTGCCAGCGTCGGCGGAAACACTGAAGCTTTCTTT.

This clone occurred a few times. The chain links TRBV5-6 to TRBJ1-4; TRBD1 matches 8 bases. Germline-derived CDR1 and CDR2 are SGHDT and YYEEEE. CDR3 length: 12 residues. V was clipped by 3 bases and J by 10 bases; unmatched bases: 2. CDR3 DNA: TGTGCCAGCAGCTCCGACAGGGGAAAACTGTTTTTT. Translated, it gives CASSSDRGKLFF.

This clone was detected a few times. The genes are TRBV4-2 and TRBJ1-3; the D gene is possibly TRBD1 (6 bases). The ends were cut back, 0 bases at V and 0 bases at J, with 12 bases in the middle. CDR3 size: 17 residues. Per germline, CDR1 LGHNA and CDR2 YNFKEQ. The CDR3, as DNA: TGTGCCAGCAGCCAAGAGGGGGGGCAGCCCTCTGGAAACACCATATATTTT. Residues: CASSQEGGQPSGNTIYF.